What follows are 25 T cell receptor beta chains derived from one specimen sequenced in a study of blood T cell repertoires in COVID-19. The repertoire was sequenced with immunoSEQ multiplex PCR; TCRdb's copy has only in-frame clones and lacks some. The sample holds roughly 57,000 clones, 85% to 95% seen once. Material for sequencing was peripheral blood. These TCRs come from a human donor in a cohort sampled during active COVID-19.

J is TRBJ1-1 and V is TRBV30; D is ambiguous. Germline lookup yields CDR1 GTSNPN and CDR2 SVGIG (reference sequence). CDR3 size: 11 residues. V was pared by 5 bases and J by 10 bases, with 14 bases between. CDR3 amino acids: CAWGSLSGAFF. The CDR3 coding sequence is TGTGCCTGGGGATCCCTTAGCGGAGCTTTCTTT.

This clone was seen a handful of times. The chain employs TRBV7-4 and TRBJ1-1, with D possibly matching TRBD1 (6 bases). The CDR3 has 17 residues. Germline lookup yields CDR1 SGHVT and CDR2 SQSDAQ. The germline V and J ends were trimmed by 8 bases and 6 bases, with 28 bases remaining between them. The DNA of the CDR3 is TGTGCCAGCCCCAGAAGGGGGGGGGCCAGGCTAACTTCTGAAGCTTTCTTT. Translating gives CASPRRGGARLTSEAFF.

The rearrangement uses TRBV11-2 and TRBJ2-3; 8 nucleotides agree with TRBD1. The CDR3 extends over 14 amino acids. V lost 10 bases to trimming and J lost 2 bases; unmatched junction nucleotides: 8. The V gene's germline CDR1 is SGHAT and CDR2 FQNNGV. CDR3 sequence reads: CATSADRVTDTQYF. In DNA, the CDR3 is TGTGCCACCTCGGCGGACAGGGTCACAGATACGCAGTATTTT.

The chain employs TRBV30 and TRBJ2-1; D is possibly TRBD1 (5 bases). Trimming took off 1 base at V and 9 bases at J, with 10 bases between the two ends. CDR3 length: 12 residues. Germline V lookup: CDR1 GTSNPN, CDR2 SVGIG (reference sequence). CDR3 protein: CAWSGGAGEQFF. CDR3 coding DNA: TGTGCCTGGAGTGGTGGGGCCGGTGAGCAGTTCTTC.

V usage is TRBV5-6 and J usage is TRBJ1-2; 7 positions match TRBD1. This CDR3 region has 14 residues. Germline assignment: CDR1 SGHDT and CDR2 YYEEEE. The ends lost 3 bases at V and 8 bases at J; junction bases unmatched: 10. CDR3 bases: TGTGCCAGCAGCTGGACAGGAGCGTTAGGAGGCTACACCTTC. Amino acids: CASSWTGALGGYTF.

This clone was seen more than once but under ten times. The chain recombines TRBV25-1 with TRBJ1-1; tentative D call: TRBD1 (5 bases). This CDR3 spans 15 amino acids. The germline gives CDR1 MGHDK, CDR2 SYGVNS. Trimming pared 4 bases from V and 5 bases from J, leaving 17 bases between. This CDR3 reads CASSGPGGTQTEAFF. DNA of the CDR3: TGTGCCAGCAGTGGCCCTGGGGGGACCCAAACTGAAGCTTTCTTT. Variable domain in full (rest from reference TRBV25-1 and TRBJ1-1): EADIYQTPRYLVIGTGKKITLECSQTMGHDKMYWYQQDPGMELHLIHYSYGVNSTEKGDLSSESTVSRIRTEHFPLTLESARPSHTSQYLCASSGPGGTQTEAFFGQGTRLTVV.

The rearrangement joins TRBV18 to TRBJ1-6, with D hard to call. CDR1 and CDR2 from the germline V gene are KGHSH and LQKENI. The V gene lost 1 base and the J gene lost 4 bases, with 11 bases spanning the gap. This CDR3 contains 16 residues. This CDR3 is CASSPLPGAYNSPLHF. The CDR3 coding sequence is TGTGCCAGCTCACCACTACCGGGAGCTTATAATTCACCCCTCCACTTT.

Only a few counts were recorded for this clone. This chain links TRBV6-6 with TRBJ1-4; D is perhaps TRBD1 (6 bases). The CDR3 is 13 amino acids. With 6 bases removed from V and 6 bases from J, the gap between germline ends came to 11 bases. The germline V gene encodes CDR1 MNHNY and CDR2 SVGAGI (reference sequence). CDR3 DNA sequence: TGTGCCAGCAGCCCAACAGGGTATGAAAAACTGTTTTTT. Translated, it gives CASSPTGYEKLFF.

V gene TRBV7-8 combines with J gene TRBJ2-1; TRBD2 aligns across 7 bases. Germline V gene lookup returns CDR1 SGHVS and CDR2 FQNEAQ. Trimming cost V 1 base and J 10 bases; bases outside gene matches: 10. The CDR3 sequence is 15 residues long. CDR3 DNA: TGTGCCAGCAGCTTAGTCAGGACTAGAGGTTTGGAGCAGTTCTTC. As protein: CASSLVRTRGLEQFF.

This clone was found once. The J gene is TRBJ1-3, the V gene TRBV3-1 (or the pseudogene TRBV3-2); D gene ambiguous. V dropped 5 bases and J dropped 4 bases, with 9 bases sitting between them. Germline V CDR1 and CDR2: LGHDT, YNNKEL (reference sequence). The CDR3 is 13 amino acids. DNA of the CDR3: TGTGCCAGCAGCACTCCGCTGGGAAACACCATATATTTT. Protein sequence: CASSTPLGNTIYF.

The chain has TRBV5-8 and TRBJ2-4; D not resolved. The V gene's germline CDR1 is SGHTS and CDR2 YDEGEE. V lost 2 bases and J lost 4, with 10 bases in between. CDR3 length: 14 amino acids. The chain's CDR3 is CASSFAGQKNIQYF. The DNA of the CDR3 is TGTGCCAGCAGCTTTGCAGGCCAGAAAAACATTCAGTACTTC.

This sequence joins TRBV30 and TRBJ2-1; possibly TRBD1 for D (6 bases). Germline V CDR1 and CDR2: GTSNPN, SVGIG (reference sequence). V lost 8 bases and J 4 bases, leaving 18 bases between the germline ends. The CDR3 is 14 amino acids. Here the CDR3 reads CASIHGTRYNEQFF. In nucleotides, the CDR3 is TGTGCCAGCATTCACGGGACAAGGTACAATGAGCAGTTCTTC.

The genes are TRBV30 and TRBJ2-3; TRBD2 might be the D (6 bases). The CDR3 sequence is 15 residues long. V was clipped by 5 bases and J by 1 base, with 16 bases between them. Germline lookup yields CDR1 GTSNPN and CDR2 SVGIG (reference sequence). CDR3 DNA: TGTGCCTGGGGTAGCGGCCCCGCCGGCACAGATACGCAGTATTTT. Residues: CAWGSGPAGTDTQYF.

The CDR3: CASSKQGAGELFF. The CDR3 bases are TGTGCCAGTAGTAAGCAGGGGGCTGGGGAGCTGTTTTTT. The rearrangement links TRBV19 to TRBJ2-2; TRBD1 agrees at 8 bases. The CDR3 is made up of 13 amino acids. Trimming at V came to 4 bases and at J to 8 bases, leaving 3 bases not matched to a gene. Germline CDR1 reads LNHDA; CDR2 reads SQIVND (reference sequence).

CDR3 sequence: CASRFPTAFNSPLHF. Here the CDR3 DNA reads TGTGCCAGTAGGTTCCCGACAGCTTTTAATTCACCCCTCCACTTT. The chain links TRBV19 to TRBJ1-6; tentative D call: TRBD1 (5 bases). The V gene lost 6 bases and the J gene lost 6 bases, with 15 bases spanning the gap. CDR3 length: 15 amino acids. Germline CDR1 is LNHDA and CDR2 is SQIVND (reference sequence).

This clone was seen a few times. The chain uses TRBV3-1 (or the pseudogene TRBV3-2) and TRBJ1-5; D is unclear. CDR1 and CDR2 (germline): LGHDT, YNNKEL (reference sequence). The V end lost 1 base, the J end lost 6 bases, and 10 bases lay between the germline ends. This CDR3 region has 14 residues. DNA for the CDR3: TGTGCCAGCAGCCAAGTAGCGGGATTTCAGCCCCAGCATTTT. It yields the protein CASSQVAGFQPQHF.

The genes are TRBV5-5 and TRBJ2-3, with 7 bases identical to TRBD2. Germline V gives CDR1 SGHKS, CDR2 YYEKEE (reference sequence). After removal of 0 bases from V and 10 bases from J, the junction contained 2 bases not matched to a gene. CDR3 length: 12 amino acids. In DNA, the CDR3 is TGTGCCAGCAGCTTGGGTCGGGAGGCGCAGTATTTT. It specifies CASSLGREAQYF.

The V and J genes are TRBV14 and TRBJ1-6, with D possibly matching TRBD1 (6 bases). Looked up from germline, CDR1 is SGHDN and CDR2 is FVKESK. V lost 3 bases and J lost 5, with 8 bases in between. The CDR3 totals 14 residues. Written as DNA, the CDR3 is TGTGCCAGCAGCCAGGGGGCTGATAATTCACCCCTCCACTTT. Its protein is CASSQGADNSPLHF.

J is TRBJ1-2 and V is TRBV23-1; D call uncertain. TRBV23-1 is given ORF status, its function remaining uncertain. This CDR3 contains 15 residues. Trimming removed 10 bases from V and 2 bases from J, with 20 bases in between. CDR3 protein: CANNEVYTANYGYTF. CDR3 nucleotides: TGCGCCAACAACGAGGTATATACTGCCAACTATGGCTACACCTTC.

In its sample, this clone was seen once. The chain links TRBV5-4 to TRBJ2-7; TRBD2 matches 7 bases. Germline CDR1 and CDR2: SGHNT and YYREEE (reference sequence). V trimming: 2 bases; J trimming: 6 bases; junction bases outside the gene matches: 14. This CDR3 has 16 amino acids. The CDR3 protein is CASSFFVMSGGGEQYF. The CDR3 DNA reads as TGTGCCAGCAGCTTTTTTGTTATGTCCGGCGGGGGCGAGCAGTACTTC.

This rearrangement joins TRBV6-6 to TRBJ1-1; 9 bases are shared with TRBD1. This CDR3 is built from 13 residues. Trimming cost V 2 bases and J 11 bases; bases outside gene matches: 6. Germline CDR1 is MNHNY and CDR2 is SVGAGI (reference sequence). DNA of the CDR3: TGTGCCAGCAGTTACACCGGACAGGGGTATGCTTTCTTT. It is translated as CASSYTGQGYAFF.

CDR3 sequence: CASRPGGSPLHF. CDR3 bases: TGTGCCAGCCGTCCCGGCGGTTCACCCCTCCACTTT. This chain connects TRBV12-3 or TRBV12-4 to TRBJ1-6; D uncertain. Trimming took off 8 bases at V and 9 bases at J, with 11 bases between the two ends. The CDR3 runs to 12 residues.

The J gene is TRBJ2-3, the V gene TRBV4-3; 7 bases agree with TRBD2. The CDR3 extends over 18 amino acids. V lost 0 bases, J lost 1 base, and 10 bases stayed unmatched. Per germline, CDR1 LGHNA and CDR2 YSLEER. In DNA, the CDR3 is TGCGCCAGCAGCCAAGATCTAACGGGGGGACGCCGCACAGATACGCAGTATTTT. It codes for CASSQDLTGGRRTDTQYF.

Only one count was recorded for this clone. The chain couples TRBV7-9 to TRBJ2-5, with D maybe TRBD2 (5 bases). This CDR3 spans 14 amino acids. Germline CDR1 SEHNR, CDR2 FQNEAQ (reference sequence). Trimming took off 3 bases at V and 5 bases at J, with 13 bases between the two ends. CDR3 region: CASSFRAPGETQYF. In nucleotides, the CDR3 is TGTGCCAGCAGCTTCCGGGCCCCGGGGGAGACCCAGTACTTC.

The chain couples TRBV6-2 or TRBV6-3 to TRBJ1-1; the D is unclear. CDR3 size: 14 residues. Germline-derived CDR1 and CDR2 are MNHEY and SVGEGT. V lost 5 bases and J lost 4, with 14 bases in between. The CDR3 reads CASSTPGVSTEAFF. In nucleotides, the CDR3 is TGTGCCAGCAGTACACCGGGAGTATCCACTGAAGCTTTCTTT.